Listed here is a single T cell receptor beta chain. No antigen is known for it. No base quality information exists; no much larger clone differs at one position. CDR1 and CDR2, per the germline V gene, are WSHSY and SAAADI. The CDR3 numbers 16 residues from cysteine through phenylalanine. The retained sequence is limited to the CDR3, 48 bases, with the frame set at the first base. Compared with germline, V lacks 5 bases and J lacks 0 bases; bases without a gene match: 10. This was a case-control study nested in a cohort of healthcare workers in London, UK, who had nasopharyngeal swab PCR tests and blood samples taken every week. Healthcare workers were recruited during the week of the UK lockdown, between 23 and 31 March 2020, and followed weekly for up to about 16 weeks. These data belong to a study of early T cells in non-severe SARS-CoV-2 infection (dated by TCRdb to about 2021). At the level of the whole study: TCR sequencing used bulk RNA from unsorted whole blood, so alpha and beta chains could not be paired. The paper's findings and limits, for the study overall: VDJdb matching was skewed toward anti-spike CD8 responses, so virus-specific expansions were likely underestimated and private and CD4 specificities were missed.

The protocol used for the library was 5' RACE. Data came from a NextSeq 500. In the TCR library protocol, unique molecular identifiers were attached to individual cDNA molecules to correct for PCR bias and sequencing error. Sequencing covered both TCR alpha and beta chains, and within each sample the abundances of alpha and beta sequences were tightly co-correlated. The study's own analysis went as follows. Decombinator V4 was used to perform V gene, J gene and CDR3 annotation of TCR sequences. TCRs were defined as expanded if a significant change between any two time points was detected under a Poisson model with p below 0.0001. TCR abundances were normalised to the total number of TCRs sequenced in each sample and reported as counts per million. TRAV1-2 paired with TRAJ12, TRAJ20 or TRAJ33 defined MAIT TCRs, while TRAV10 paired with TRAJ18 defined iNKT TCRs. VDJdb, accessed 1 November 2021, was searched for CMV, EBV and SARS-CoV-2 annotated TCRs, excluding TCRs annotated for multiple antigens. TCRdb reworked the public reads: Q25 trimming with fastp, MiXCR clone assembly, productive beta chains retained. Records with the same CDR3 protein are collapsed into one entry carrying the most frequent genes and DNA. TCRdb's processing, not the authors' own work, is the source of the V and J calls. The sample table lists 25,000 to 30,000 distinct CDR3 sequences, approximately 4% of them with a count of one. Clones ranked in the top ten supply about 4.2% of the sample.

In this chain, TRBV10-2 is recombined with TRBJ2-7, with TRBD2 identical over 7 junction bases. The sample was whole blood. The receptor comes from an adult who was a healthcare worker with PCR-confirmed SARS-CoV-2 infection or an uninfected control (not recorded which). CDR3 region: CASSRGGSRSSYEQYF. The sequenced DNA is TGCGCCAGCAGTAGGGGCGGGAGCAGGAGCTCCTACGAGCAGTACTTC.